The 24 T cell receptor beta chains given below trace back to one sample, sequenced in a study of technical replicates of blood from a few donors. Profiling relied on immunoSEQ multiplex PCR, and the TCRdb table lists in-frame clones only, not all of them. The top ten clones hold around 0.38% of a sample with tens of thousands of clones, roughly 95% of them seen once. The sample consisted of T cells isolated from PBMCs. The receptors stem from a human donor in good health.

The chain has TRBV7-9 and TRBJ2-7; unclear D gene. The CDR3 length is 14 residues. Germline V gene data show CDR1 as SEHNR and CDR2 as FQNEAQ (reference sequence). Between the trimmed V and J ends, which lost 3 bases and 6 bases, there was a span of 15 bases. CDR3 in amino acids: CASSFEGDFREQYF. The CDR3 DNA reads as TGTGCCAGCAGCTTTGAAGGAGATTTTCGCGAGCAGTACTTC.

This CDR3 is CASSLGARNTGELFF. DNA for the CDR3: TGTGCCAGCAGTTTAGGGGCCAGGAACACCGGGGAGCTGTTTTTT. The gene calls are TRBV28 and TRBJ2-2; D possibly corresponds to TRBD1 (5 bases). The germline V gene encodes CDR1 MDHEN and CDR2 SYDVKM. The CDR3 spans 15 residues. Between the trimmed V and J ends, which lost 2 bases and 1 base, there was a span of 8 bases.

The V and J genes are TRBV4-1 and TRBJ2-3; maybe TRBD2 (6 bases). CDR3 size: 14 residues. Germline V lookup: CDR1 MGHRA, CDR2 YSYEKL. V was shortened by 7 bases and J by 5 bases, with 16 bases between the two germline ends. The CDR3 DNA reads TGCGCCAGCACTAGCCCCACGGGGGTAGATACGCAGTATTTT. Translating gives CASTSPTGVDTQYF.

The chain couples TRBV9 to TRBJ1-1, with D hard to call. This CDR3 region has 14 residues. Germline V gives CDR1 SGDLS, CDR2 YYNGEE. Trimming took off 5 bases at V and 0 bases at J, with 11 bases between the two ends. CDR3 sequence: CASSVGDMNTEAFF. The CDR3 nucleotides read TGTGCCAGCAGTGTCGGGGATATGAACACTGAAGCTTTCTTT.

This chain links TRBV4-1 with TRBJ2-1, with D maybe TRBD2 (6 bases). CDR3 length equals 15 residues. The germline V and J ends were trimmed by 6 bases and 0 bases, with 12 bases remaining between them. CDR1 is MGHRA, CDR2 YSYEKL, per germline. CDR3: CASRETSTSYNEQFF. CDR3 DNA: TGCGCCAGCAGGGAGACTAGTACCTCCTACAATGAGCAGTTCTTC.

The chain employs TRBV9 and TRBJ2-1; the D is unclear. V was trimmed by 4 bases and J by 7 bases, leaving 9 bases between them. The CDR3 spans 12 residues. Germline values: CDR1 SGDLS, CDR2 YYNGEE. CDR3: CASSLYGNEQFF. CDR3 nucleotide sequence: TGTGCCAGCAGCCTCTATGGTAATGAGCAGTTCTTC.

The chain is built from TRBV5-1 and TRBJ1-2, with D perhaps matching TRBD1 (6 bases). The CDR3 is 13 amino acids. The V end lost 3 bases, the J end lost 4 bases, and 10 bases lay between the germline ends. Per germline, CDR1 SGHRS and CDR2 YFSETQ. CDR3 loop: CASSSMDSYGYTF. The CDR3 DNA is TGCGCCAGCAGCTCCATGGACAGCTATGGCTACACCTTC. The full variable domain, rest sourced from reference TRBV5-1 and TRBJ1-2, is KAGVTQTPRYLIKTRGQQVTLSCSPISGHRSVSWYQQTPGQGLQFLFEYFSETQRNKGNFPGRFSGRQFSNSRSEMNVSTLELGDSALYLCASSSMDSYGYTFGSGTRLTVV.

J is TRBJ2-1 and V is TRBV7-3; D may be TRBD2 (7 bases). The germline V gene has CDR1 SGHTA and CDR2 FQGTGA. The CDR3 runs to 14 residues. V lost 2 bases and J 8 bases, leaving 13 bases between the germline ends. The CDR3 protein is CASSLGGAIYEQFF. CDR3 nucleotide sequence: TGTGCCAGCAGCTTAGGGGGGGCTATTTATGAGCAGTTCTTC.

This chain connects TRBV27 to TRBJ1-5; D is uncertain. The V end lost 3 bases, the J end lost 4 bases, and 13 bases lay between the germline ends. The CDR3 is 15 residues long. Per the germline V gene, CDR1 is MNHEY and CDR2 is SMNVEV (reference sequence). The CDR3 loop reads CASSLISGGNQPQHF. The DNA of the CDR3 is TGTGCCAGCAGTTTGATCTCCGGAGGGAATCAGCCCCAGCATTTT.

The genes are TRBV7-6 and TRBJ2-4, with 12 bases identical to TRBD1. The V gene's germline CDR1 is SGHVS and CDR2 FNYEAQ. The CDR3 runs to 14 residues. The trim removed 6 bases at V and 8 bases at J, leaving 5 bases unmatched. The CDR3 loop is CASSPRDRGHIQYF. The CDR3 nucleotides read TGTGCCAGCAGTCCCAGGGACAGGGGGCACATTCAGTACTTC.

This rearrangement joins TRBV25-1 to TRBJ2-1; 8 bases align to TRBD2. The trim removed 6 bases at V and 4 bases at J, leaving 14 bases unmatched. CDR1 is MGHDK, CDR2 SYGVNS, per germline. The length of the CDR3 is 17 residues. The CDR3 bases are TGTGCCAGCAGCCGGAGTTTCACTAGCGGCCGATACAATGAGCAGTTCTTC. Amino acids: CASSRSFTSGRYNEQFF. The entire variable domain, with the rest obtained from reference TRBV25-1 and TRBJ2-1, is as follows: EADIYQTPRYLVIGTGKKITLECSQTMGHDKMYWYQQDPGMELHLIHYSYGVNSTEKGDLSSESTVSRIRTEHFPLTLESARPSHTSQYLCASSRSFTSGRYNEQFFGPGTRLTVL.

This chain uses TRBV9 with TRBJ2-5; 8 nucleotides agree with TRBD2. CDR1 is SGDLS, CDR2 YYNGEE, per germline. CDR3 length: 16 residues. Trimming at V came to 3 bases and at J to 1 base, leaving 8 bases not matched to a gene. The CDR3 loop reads CASSERERTLQETQYF. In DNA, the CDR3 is TGTGCCAGCAGCGAGCGGGAGAGAACCCTCCAAGAGACCCAGTACTTC.

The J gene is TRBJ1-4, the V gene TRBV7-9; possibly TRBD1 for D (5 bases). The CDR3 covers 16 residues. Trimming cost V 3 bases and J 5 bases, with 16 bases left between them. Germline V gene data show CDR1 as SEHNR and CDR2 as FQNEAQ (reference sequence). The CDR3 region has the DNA TGTGCCAGCAGCTTCTCATATACAGGTGAAAATGAAAAACTGTTTTTT. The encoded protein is CASSFSYTGENEKLFF.

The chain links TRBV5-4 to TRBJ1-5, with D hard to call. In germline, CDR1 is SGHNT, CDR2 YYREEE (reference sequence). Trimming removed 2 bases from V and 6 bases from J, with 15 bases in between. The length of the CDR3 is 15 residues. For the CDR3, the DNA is TGTGCCAGCAGCTTAAGCACAGAAAAAGGTCAGCCCCAGCATTTT. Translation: CASSLSTEKGQPQHF.

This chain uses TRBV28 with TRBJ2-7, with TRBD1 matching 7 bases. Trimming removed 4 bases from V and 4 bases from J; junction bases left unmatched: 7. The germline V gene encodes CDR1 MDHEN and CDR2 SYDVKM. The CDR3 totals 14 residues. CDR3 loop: CASSSDDREYEQYF. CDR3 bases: TGTGCCAGCAGTTCCGACGACAGGGAATACGAGCAGTACTTC.

The DNA of the CDR3 is TGTGCCAGCAGCCAAGAGCAAGCGGGAGAGGGAGAGACCCAGTACTTC. This codes for CASSQEQAGEGETQYF. This chain connects TRBV4-2 to TRBJ2-5, with TRBD2 matching 8 bases. Germline CDR1 reads LGHNA; CDR2 reads YNFKEQ. This CDR3 has 16 residues. V trimming: 0 bases; J trimming: 4 bases; junction bases outside the gene matches: 7.

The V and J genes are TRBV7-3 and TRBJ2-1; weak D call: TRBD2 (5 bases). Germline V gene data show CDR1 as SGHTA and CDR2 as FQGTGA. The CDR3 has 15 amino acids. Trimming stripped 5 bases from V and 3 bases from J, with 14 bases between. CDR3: CASSPAYGLYNEQFF. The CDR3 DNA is TGTGCCAGCAGCCCCGCCTATGGACTCTACAATGAGCAGTTCTTC. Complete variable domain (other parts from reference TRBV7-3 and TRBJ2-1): GAGVSQTPSNKVTEKGKYVELRCDPISGHTALYWYRQSLGQGPEFLIYFQGTGAADDSGLPNDRFFAVRPEGSVSTLKIQRTERGDSAVYLCASSPAYGLYNEQFFGPGTRLTVL.

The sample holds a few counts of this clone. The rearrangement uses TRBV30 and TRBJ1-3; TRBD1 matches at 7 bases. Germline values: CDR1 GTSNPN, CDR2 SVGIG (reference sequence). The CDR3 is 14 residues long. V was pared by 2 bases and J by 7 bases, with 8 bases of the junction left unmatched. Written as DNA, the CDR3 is TGTGCCTGGAGTCCGCTCGGACAGGTGAACACCATATATTTT. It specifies CAWSPLGQVNTIYF. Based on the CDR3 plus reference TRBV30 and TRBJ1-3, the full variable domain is SQTIHQWPATLVQPVGSPLSLECTVEGTSNPNLYWYRQAAGRGLQLLFYSVGIGQISSEVPQNLSASRPQDRQFILSSKKLLLSDSGFYLCAWSPLGQVNTIYFGEGSWLTVV.

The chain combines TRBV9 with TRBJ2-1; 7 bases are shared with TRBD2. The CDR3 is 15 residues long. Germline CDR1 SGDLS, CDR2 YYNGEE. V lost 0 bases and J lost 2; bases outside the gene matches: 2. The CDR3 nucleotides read TGTGCCAGCAGCGTAGATCTAGCGGCCTACAATGAGCAGTTCTTC. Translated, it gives CASSVDLAAYNEQFF.

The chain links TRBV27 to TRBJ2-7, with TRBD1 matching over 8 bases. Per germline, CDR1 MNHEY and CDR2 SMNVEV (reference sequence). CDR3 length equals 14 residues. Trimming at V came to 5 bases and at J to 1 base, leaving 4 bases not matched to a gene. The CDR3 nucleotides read TGTGCCAGCAGTCCCCGGGACAGGTCCTACGAGCAGTACTTC. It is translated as CASSPRDRSYEQYF.

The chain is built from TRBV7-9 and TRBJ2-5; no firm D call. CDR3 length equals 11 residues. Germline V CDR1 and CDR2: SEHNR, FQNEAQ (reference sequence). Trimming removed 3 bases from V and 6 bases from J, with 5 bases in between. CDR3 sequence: CASSFNKTQYF. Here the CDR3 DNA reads TGTGCCAGCAGCTTTAACAAGACCCAGTACTTC.

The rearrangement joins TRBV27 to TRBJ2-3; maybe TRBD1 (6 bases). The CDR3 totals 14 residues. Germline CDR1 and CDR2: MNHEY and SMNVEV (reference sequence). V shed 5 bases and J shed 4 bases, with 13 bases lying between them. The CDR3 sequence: CASSAQGGPDTQYF. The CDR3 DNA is TGTGCCAGCAGTGCCCAAGGGGGACCAGATACGCAGTATTTT.

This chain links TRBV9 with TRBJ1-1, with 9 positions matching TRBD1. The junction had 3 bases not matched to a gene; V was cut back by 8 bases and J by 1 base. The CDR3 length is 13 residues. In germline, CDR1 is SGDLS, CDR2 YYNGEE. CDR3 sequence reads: CASGTGKNTEAFF. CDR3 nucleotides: TGTGCCAGTGGGACAGGGAAGAACACTGAAGCTTTCTTT.

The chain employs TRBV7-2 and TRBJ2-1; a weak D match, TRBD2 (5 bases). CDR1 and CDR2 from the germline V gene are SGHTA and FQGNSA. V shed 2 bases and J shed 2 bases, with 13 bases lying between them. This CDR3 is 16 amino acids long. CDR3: CASSLRGFPAYNEQFF. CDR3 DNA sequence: TGTGCCAGCAGCTTACGGGGATTCCCTGCCTACAATGAGCAGTTCTTC.